Shown below are 32 T cell receptor beta chains from a single sample sequenced in a study of PD-1 blockade in classical Hodgkin lymphoma. TCRdb's copy holds only in-frame clones and misses some; the assay was immunoSEQ multiplex PCR. The data show some 10,000 clones, approximately 85% seen once. Time point here: cycle 4 day 1 (C4D1), after more than five weeks of nivolumab. Relapse was seen in all patients after autologous stem cell transplantation, and brentuximab vedotin exposure was variable. The authors enriched CD8+ T cells from thawed PBMCs via magnetic negative selection. The starting material was CD8+ T cells from blood, obtained before the fourth cycle of nivolumab. These receptors were taken from a human donor with classical Hodgkin lymphoma. The donor label of this sample is uncertain.

This sequence joins TRBV6-5 and TRBJ1-3; maybe TRBD1 (6 bases). CDR3 length equals 14 residues. Per germline, CDR1 MNHEY and CDR2 SVGAGI. Between the trimmed V and J ends, which lost 6 bases and 5 bases, there was a span of 14 bases. The CDR3 region has the DNA TGTGCCAGCAGGCCTCAGGGGTGTAGAAACACCATATATTTT. Residues: CASRPQGCRNTIYF.

This sequence joins TRBV5-5 and TRBJ1-3; 8 bases line up with TRBD1. CDR1 SGHKS and CDR2 YYEKEE come from the germline V gene (reference sequence). The CDR3 runs to 15 residues. J was trimmed by 1 base and V by 0 bases; bases with no gene match: 0. CDR3 DNA sequence: TGTGCCAGCAGCTTGGGGACAGGGTCTGGAAACACCATATATTTT. It codes for CASSLGTGSGNTIYF.

The CDR3 bases are TGTGCCAGCAGATCCCCCGGACTAGCGGGTGGGGAGCAGTTCTTC. Protein: CASRSPGLAGGEQFF. The chain employs TRBV13 and TRBJ2-1, with 11 bases lining up with TRBD2. Trimming at V came to 6 bases and at J to 10 bases, leaving 11 bases not matched to a gene. The CDR3 covers 15 residues. The germline V gene has CDR1 PRHDT and CDR2 FYEKMQ (reference sequence).

This chain joins TRBV29-1 and TRBJ2-7, with 14 nucleotides matching TRBD2. The V and J ends lost 2 bases and 4 bases, in that order; junction bases with no gene match: 16. The CDR3 is 19 amino acids. In germline, CDR1 is SQVTM, CDR2 ANQGSEA. The CDR3 bases are TGCAGCGTTGAATTTATCCCCGGGACTAGCGGGAGTGAGGGATACGAGCAGTACTTC. Translation gives CSVEFIPGTSGSEGYEQYF.

The genes are TRBV4-2 and TRBJ2-7; TRBD1 matches at 9 bases. CDR1 and CDR2 from the germline V gene are LGHNA and YNFKEQ. V lost 0 bases to trimming and J lost 2 bases; unmatched junction nucleotides: 2. The CDR3 is 15 residues long. The DNA for the CDR3 is TGTGCCAGCAGCCAAGAGGGACAGGGAACCTACGAGCAGTACTTC. This translates into CASSQEGQGTYEQYF.

The genes are TRBV4-2 and TRBJ2-7; TRBD2 matches 7 bases. V lost 0 bases, J lost 1 base, and 6 bases stayed unmatched. The CDR3 sequence is 16 residues long. Germline-derived CDR1 and CDR2 are LGHNA and YNFKEQ. CDR3 residues: CASSQEESGISYEQYF. Written as DNA, the CDR3 is TGTGCCAGCAGCCAAGAAGAAAGCGGGATTTCCTACGAGCAGTACTTC.

Here the CDR3 reads CASSLSFLAKYEQYF. The DNA for the CDR3 is TGTGCCAGCAGTTTATCCTTCCTAGCGAAATACGAGCAGTACTTC. The chain recombines TRBV28 with TRBJ2-7, with D possibly being TRBD2 (6 bases). The CDR3 is 15 residues long. The V end was cut by 1 base, the J end by 4 bases, with 14 bases between. Germline CDR1 reads MDHEN; CDR2 reads SYDVKM.

The chain is built from TRBV29-1 and TRBJ1-2, with D maybe TRBD1 (6 bases). The CDR3 has 15 residues. Germline loops: CDR1 SQVTM, CDR2 ANQGSEA. Trimming took off 0 bases at V and 5 bases at J, with 16 bases between the two ends. The CDR3 DNA sequence: TGCAGCGTTGAAGACAAGCATGGACAGAGATATGGCTACACCTTC. Protein sequence: CSVEDKHGQRYGYTF.

The genes are TRBV19 and TRBJ1-5; no reliable D call. CDR1 and CDR2 from the germline V gene are LNHDA and SQIVND (reference sequence). This CDR3 region has 16 residues. V shed 1 base and J shed 0 bases, with 10 bases lying between them. The CDR3 sequence: CASSIGVAYSNQPQHF. CDR3 in DNA: TGTGCCAGTAGTATAGGGGTGGCATATAGCAATCAGCCCCAGCATTTT.

This clone was counted once. DNA of the CDR3: TGTGCCAGCAGCATGGGACTGTCCTTATACGAGCAGTACTTC. Translated: CASSMGLSLYEQYF. The chain is built from TRBV5-4 and TRBJ2-7; D may be TRBD2 (6 bases). CDR1 SGHNT and CDR2 YYREEE come from the germline V gene (reference sequence). V shed 4 bases and J shed 4 bases, with 15 bases lying between them. The CDR3 covers 14 residues.

This chain links TRBV28 with TRBJ1-5, with 10 bases identical to TRBD1. The germline gives CDR1 MDHEN, CDR2 SYDVKM. The CDR3 runs to 15 residues. The ends lost 3 bases at V and 6 bases at J; junction bases unmatched: 5. CDR3 bases: TGTGCCAGCAGTTTGCGGGACAGGGGCTTTCAGCCCCAGCATTTT. This encodes CASSLRDRGFQPQHF. Drawing the rest from reference TRBV28 and TRBJ1-5, the complete variable domain is DVKVTQSSRYLVKRTGEKVFLECVQDMDHENMFWYRQDPGLGLRLIYFSYDVKMKEKGDIPEGYSVSREKKERFSLILESASTNQTSMYLCASSLRDRGFQPQHFGDGTRLSIL.

The chain couples TRBV28 to TRBJ2-7; D is ambiguous. The length of the CDR3 is 12 residues. Trimming removed 3 bases from V and 3 bases from J, with 6 bases in between. CDR1 and CDR2 from the germline V gene are MDHEN and SYDVKM. The CDR3 region has the DNA TGTGCCAGCAGTTTGAACAACTACGAGCAGTACTTC. It translates to CASSLNNYEQYF.

The chain uses TRBV2 and TRBJ2-3; D is ambiguous. This CDR3 region has 15 residues. Germline V gene data show CDR1 as SNHLY and CDR2 as FYNNEI. The V and J ends lost 4 bases and 3 bases respectively, with 14 bases between them. As DNA, the CDR3 is TGTGCCAGCAGTGCGGAGACCTTAGGTACAGATACGCAGTATTTT. Protein sequence: CASSAETLGTDTQYF.

The gene calls are TRBV28 and TRBJ1-1; D may be TRBD1 (5 bases). With 2 bases removed from V and 3 bases from J, the gap between germline ends came to 13 bases. Germline V CDR1 and CDR2: MDHEN, SYDVKM. The CDR3 consists of 15 residues. CDR3 sequence reads: CASSLRGGTDTEAFF. The CDR3 bases are TGTGCCAGCAGTTTACGGGGCGGAACGGACACTGAAGCTTTCTTT. Filled out from reference TRBV28 and TRBJ1-1, the complete variable domain reads DVKVTQSSRYLVKRTGEKVFLECVQDMDHENMFWYRQDPGLGLRLIYFSYDVKMKEKGDIPEGYSVSREKKERFSLILESASTNQTSMYLCASSLRGGTDTEAFFGQGTRLTVV.

The chain combines TRBV30 with TRBJ2-7; 12 nucleotides match TRBD1. Trimming at V came to 5 bases and at J to 5 bases, leaving 7 bases not matched to a gene. CDR1 and CDR2 (germline): GTSNPN, SVGIG (reference sequence). This CDR3 is 14 amino acids long. CDR3 amino acids: CAWSGTGGFDEQYF. In nucleotides, the CDR3 is TGTGCCTGGTCCGGGACAGGGGGCTTCGACGAGCAGTACTTC.

The V gene is TRBV5-5, the J gene TRBJ1-1; no definite D call. Trimming removed 4 bases at V and 8 bases at J, with 21 bases between. Germline CDR1 is SGHKS and CDR2 is YYEKEE (reference sequence). The CDR3 totals 15 residues. CDR3 amino acids: CASSAPRSSLGEAFF. The CDR3 bases are TGTGCCAGCAGCGCCCCCCGCAGTAGCCTCGGAGAAGCTTTCTTT.

The V gene is TRBV6-4, the J gene TRBJ2-3; tentatively, D is TRBD1 (5 bases). V lost 4 bases, J lost 2 bases, and 10 bases lay in between. The length of the CDR3 is 14 residues. Germline V gene lookup returns CDR1 MRHNA and CDR2 SNTAGT. The CDR3 region is CASSALTDTDTQYF. Here the CDR3 DNA reads TGTGCCAGCAGTGCCTTGACAGACACAGATACGCAGTATTTT.

The rearrangement uses TRBV6-5 and TRBJ2-5, with 7 bases aligning to TRBD2. The J segment lost 4 bases and the V segment lost 8 bases, leaving 4 bases of the junction unmatched. Germline CDR1 is MNHEY and CDR2 is SVGAGI. CDR3 length: 12 amino acids. The CDR3 spells CASHGGGETQYF. In DNA form, the CDR3 reads TGTGCCAGCCATGGGGGGGGAGAGACCCAGTACTTC.

This CDR3 is CASSQVAGGAPSYNEQFF. The CDR3 nucleotides are TGTGCCAGTAGTCAAGTTGCGGGAGGGGCCCCATCCTACAATGAGCAGTTCTTC. J is TRBJ2-1 and V is TRBV19; TRBD2 matches at 9 bases. J lost 1 base, V lost 5 bases, and 12 bases had no gene match. This CDR3 contains 18 residues. Per germline, CDR1 LNHDA and CDR2 SQIVND (reference sequence).

This clone was counted a single time. The rearrangement uses TRBV4-2 and TRBJ2-7; 11 positions agree with TRBD2. Germline V lookup: CDR1 LGHNA, CDR2 YNFKEQ. This CDR3 has 19 residues. Germline trimming cut 1 base from V and 6 bases from J; bases unmatched to any gene: 17. As DNA, the CDR3 is TGTGCCAGCAGCCAAGGACAGGTCATAGGACTAGCGGGCCGAGGCGAGCAGTACTTC. Its protein product is CASSQGQVIGLAGRGEQYF.

This chain links TRBV7-2 with TRBJ2-1, with 9 bases fitting TRBD2. Trimming removed 4 bases from V and 2 bases from J; junction bases left unmatched: 6. CDR1 and CDR2 (germline): SGHTA, FQGNSA. CDR3 length: 16 amino acids. The CDR3 DNA is TGTGCCAGCAGCTCTGTCCTAGCGGGAACCTACAATGAGCAGTTCTTC. This translates into CASSSVLAGTYNEQFF.

The gene calls are TRBV2 and TRBJ1-1; 7 positions agree with TRBD1. V dropped 5 bases and J dropped 3; count of bases not matched to a gene: 9. The CDR3 has 15 residues. The V gene's germline CDR1 is SNHLY and CDR2 FYNNEI. This CDR3 reads CASSRYRGWDTEAFF. CDR3 nucleotide sequence: TGTGCCAGCAGTCGGTACAGGGGCTGGGACACTGAAGCTTTCTTT.

This clone was seen only once. The chain joins TRBV15 to TRBJ2-1; possibly TRBD2 for D (5 bases). The CDR3 contains 17 residues. Trimming stripped 0 bases from V and 4 bases from J, with 16 bases between. CDR1 is LNHNV and CDR2 is YYDKDF in the germline V gene (reference sequence). CDR3 sequence: CATSRDAWLALYNEQFF. DNA for the CDR3: TGTGCCACCAGCAGAGATGCGTGGCTAGCCTTATACAATGAGCAGTTCTTC.

This sequence joins TRBV4-2 and TRBJ2-7; 11 nucleotides align to TRBD2. V was pared by 0 bases and J by 7 bases, with 5 bases of the junction left unmatched. This CDR3 contains 15 residues. Germline V gene sequence: CDR1 LGHNA, CDR2 YNFKEQ. The CDR3: CASSQDLGLADEQYF. CDR3 DNA: TGTGCCAGCAGCCAAGATTTGGGACTAGCGGATGAGCAGTACTTC.

The sample holds one count of this clone. The chain links TRBV4-1 to TRBJ2-1; D gene ambiguous. The germline gives CDR1 MGHRA, CDR2 YSYEKL. CDR3 size: 15 residues. The V and J ends lost 4 bases and 0 bases respectively, with 10 bases between them. CDR3 in amino acids: CASSPPISSYNEQFF. CDR3 coding DNA: TGCGCCAGCAGCCCGCCCATAAGCTCCTACAATGAGCAGTTCTTC.

This sequence joins TRBV28 and TRBJ2-7; tentatively, D is TRBD1 (5 bases). The CDR3 totals 13 residues. V was pared by 6 bases and J by 2 bases, with 11 bases between. The germline V gene encodes CDR1 MDHEN and CDR2 SYDVKM. CDR3 sequence reads: CASRTDSTYEQYF. DNA of the CDR3: TGTGCCAGCAGAACCGACAGTACCTACGAGCAGTACTTC.

The count of this clone is one. This sequence joins TRBV7-6 and TRBJ2-7; 8 bases match TRBD2. The CDR3 loop spans 17 amino acids. Trimming removed 5 bases from V and 3 bases from J; junction bases left unmatched: 15. Per the germline V gene, CDR1 is SGHVS and CDR2 is FNYEAQ. In DNA form, the CDR3 reads TGTGCCAGCAGCACCGGGTCCGGGACTAGAGACATCTACGAGCAGTACTTC. This gives the protein CASSTGSGTRDIYEQYF.

V and J are TRBV5-4 and TRBJ1-1; no reliable D call. The CDR3 extends over 15 amino acids. V was shortened by 3 bases and J by 0 bases, with 12 bases between the two germline ends. Germline CDR1 is SGHNT and CDR2 is YYREEE (reference sequence). The CDR3 nucleotides read TGTGCCAGCAGCTCCCTGGGAGGAATGAACACTGAAGCTTTCTTT. This gives the protein CASSSLGGMNTEAFF.

The genes are TRBV28 and TRBJ2-5; 8 nucleotides line up with TRBD2. The V gene's germline CDR1 is MDHEN and CDR2 SYDVKM. V was clipped by 3 bases and J by 0 bases; unmatched bases: 3. This CDR3 is 15 amino acids long. The CDR3: CASSLGGRHQETQYF. DNA of the CDR3: TGTGCCAGCAGTTTGGGCGGGAGGCACCAAGAGACCCAGTACTTC.

The chain joins TRBV28 to TRBJ1-1, with 8 positions matching TRBD1. Looked up from germline, CDR1 is MDHEN and CDR2 is SYDVKM. V lost 6 bases to trimming and J lost 4 bases; unmatched junction nucleotides: 10. The CDR3 spans 15 residues. CDR3: CASSLSDRATTEAFF. CDR3 DNA sequence: TGTGCCAGCAGCCTCTCGGACAGGGCAACCACTGAAGCTTTCTTT.

This clone occurred a few times. The rearrangement joins TRBV7-2 to TRBJ2-7, with a possible D match to TRBD1 (6 bases). CDR3 length equals 14 residues. Looked up from germline, CDR1 is SGHTA and CDR2 is FQGNSA. V lost 3 bases and J 2 bases, leaving 11 bases between the germline ends. For the CDR3, the DNA is TGTGCCAGCAGCTTCGGGACACAGACCTACGAGCAGTACTTC. Translating gives CASSFGTQTYEQYF.

This chain connects TRBV28 to TRBJ1-2; D gene uncertain. There are 11 residues in the CDR3. Trimming stripped 6 bases from V and 4 bases from J, with 6 bases between. Germline CDR1 and CDR2: MDHEN and SYDVKM. CDR3 sequence: CASRHPYGYTF. CDR3 nucleotides: TGTGCCAGCAGGCATCCCTATGGCTACACCTTC.